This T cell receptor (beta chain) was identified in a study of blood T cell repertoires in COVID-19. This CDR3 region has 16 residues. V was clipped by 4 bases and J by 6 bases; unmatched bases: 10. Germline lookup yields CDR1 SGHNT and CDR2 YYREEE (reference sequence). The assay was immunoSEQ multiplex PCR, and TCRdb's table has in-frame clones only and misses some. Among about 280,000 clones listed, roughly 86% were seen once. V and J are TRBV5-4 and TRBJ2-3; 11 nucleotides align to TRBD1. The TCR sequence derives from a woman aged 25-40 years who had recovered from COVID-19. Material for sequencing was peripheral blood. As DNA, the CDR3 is TGTGCCAGCAGCCGCCGGGCCGGGACAGGGGGGGATACGCAGTATTTT. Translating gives CASSRRAGTGGDTQYF.